Listed below are T cell receptor beta chains from one sample, sequenced in a study of technical replicates of blood from four donors. Using immunoSEQ multiplex PCR, the repertoire was profiled, and TCRdb retains in-frame clones only, with some absent. The sample lists 76,000 or so clones, about 91% occurring once. Source material: T cells isolated from PBMCs. The receptors come from a human donor in good health. Both conserved end residues are part of each CDR3. The D gene is left open where the match is weak. Where a row states a size, it is once, few, many or the class of an expanded clone; other rows omit it.

clone size | J gene | CDR3 length | D gene | V gene | CDR3 DNA | CDR3 protein
NA | TRBJ1-4 | 14 | NA | TRBV9 | TGTGCCAGCAGCGTAGCTCCCGGGGATGAAAAACTGTTTTTT | CASSVAPGDEKLFF
NA | TRBJ1-6 | 15 | TRBD1 | TRBV7-9 | TGTGCCAGCAGCCCCACTGGACAGGGGTATTCACCCCTCCACTTT | CASSPTGQGYSPLHF
NA | TRBJ2-3 | 15 | NA | TRBV7-6 | TGTGCCAGCAGCTTAGCGTCAGTTCTCACAGATACGCAGTATTTT | CASSLASVLTDTQYF
NA | TRBJ2-7 | 16 | TRBD2 | TRBV5-1 | TGCGCCAGCAGCTTGGACCCAGCGGGAGGGCCCTACGAGCAGTACTTC | CASSLDPAGGPYEQYF
NA | TRBJ1-1 | 15 | NA | TRBV28 | TGTGCCAGCAGCAAGACCGGGACTGCGAACACTGAAGCTTTCTTT | CASSKTGTANTEAFF
NA | TRBJ1-2 | 13 | NA | TRBV6-5 | TGTGCCAGCAGTTACTCGAGCGTAAATGGCTACACCTTC | CASSYSSVNGYTF
NA | TRBJ2-5 | 16 | TRBD2 | TRBV10-3 | TGTGCCATCAGTGGAAGGCCTAGCGGGGGAGATGAGACCCAGTACTTC | CAISGRPSGGDETQYF
NA | TRBJ2-7 | 12 | NA | TRBV5-6 | TGTGCCAGCAGCTTGGGAGCCTACGAGCAGTACTTC | CASSLGAYEQYF
NA | TRBJ1-1 | 19 | TRBD1 | TRBV12-5 | TGTGCTAGTGGTTTGGAACTCACAGGGGACCCCCTTTTAAGTCGTGAAGCTTTCTTT | CASGLELTGDPLLSREAFF
NA | TRBJ1-1 | 13 | TRBD1 | TRBV25-1 | TGTGCCAGCAGTGGACAGGGGGCGGGTGAAGCTTTCTTT | CASSGQGAGEAFF
NA | TRBJ1-2 | 15 | TRBD1 | TRBV27 | TGTGCCAGCAGGGCCGACAGGGGGGACGGCTATGGCTACACCTTC | CASRADRGDGYGYTF
once | TRBJ2-1 | 15 | TRBD2 | TRBV4-1 | TGCGCCAGCAGCCACTGGACTAGCGAGTACAATGAGCAGTTCTTC | CASSHWTSEYNEQFF
NA | TRBJ1-5 | 15 | TRBD1 | TRBV18 | TGTGCCAGCTCCTGGACAGGAGATAGCAATCAGCCCCAGCATTTT | CASSWTGDSNQPQHF
NA | TRBJ1-2 | 13 | TRBD1 | TRBV30 | TGTGCCTGGAGAAACCTTGACAGGGGAAACTACACCTTC | CAWRNLDRGNYTF
once | TRBJ2-7 | 17 | NA | TRBV11-3 | TGTGCCAGCAGCTTAGGCGGAGTTGGGACTGCTGGGGTCGAGCAGTACTTC | CASSLGGVGTAGVEQYF
NA | TRBJ2-2 | 16 | TRBD1 | TRBV2 | TGTGCCAGCAGTGAAAGCCGGACAGGGCGCACCGGGGAGCTGTTTTTT | CASSESRTGRTGELFF
NA | TRBJ1-1 | 15 | TRBD1 | TRBV6-5 | TGTGCCAGCAGATCCCGACAGGGCTTCCCCACTGAAGCTTTCTTT | CASRSRQGFPTEAFF
NA | TRBJ1-1 | 14 | TRBD1 | TRBV4-2 | TGTGCCAGCAGCCATAGACAGGGGATCACTGAAGCTTTCTTT | CASSHRQGITEAFF
few | TRBJ1-6 | 16 | NA | TRBV6-5 | TGTGCCAGCAGTTACTCCTTGGGAGACGGGCGGTCACCCCTCCACTTT | CASSYSLGDGRSPLHF
NA | TRBJ2-7 | 15 | TRBD1 | TRBV5-1 | TGCGCCAGCAGCTTAACAGGACAGGGGGCCGCCGAGCAGTACTTC | CASSLTGQGAAEQYF